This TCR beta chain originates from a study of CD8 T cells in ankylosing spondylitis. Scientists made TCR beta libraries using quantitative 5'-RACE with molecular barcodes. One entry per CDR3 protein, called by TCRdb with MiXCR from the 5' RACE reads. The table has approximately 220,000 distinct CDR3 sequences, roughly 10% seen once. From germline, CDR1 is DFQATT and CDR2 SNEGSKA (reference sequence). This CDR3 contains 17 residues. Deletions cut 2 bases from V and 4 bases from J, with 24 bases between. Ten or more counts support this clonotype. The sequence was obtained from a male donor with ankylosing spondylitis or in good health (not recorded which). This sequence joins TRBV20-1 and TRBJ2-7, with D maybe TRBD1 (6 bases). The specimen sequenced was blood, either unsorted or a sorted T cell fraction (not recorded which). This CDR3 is CSARSYTSPGQGYEQYF. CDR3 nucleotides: TGCAGTGCTAGATCCTACACCAGTCCGGGACAAGGGTACGAGCAGTACTTC.